The 24 T cell receptor beta chains listed next were all sequenced from one sample in a study of OX40 agonist ivuxolimab in advanced cancers. Clones were read by immunoSEQ multiplex PCR, and TCRdb kept only the in-frame ones, dropping some. The sample yields tens of thousands of clones, 80% seen once. Sequencing used CD4+ or CD8+ T cells sorted from blood, obtained in a trial of the OX40 agonist ivuxolimab. The receptors here all came from an adult with an advanced solid tumor such as melanoma, head and neck, liver or kidney cancer.

This sequence joins TRBV6-5 and TRBJ2-7; D may be TRBD1 (7 bases). Germline-derived CDR1 and CDR2 are MNHEY and SVGAGI. The CDR3 spans 14 residues. V lost 2 bases and J 5 bases, leaving 13 bases between the germline ends. The chain's CDR3 is CASSYRGPGDEQYF. The CDR3 nucleotides are TGTGCCAGCAGTTACAGGGGGCCGGGGGACGAGCAGTACTTC.

This clone has more than one count but fewer than ten. The CDR3 coding sequence is TGTGCCAGCAGGTTCTCAGGGTCAGGCTATGGCTACACCTTC. Its protein product is CASRFSGSGYGYTF. The genes are TRBV7-2 and TRBJ1-2; possible D gene TRBD1, 5 bases. The CDR3 runs 14 residues. V lost 6 bases and J 4 bases, leaving 15 bases between the germline ends. Germline values: CDR1 SGHTA, CDR2 FQGNSA.

This clone is a singleton in its sample. J is TRBJ2-5 and V is TRBV5-1; D remains ambiguous. CDR1 is SGHRS and CDR2 is YFSETQ in the germline V gene. This CDR3 is built from 12 residues. V lost 4 bases to trimming and J lost 5 bases, with 9 bases between them. CDR3 protein: CASSASGETQYF. The CDR3 DNA reads TGCGCCAGCAGCGCTTCCGGGGAGACCCAGTACTTC. Together with reference TRBV5-1 and TRBJ2-5, the CDR3 gives the full variable domain: KAGVTQTPRYLIKTRGQQVTLSCSPISGHRSVSWYQQTPGQGLQFLFEYFSETQRNKGNFPGRFSGRQFSNSRSEMNVSTLELGDSALYLCASSASGETQYFGPGTRLLVL.

The V and J genes are TRBV30 and TRBJ2-3; 11 nucleotides line up with TRBD2. Germline CDR1 is GTSNPN and CDR2 is SVGIG (reference sequence). J gave up 1 base and V 0 bases, and 3 bases lay outside the gene matches. The CDR3 runs 16 residues. The CDR3 region is CAWSVLAGVGTDTQYF. CDR3 DNA sequence: TGTGCCTGGAGTGTACTAGCGGGAGTCGGCACAGATACGCAGTATTTT.

This sequence joins TRBV7-9 and TRBJ2-7; the match to TRBD2 covers 11 bases. The CDR3 contains 16 residues. Trimming at V came to 5 bases and at J to 2 bases, leaving 8 bases not matched to a gene. The V gene's germline CDR1 is SEHNR and CDR2 FQNEAQ (reference sequence). This CDR3 reads CASSPPGTSGAYEQYF. Written as DNA, the CDR3 is TGTGCCAGCAGCCCACCCGGGACTAGCGGTGCCTACGAGCAGTACTTC.

V gene TRBV7-3 combines with J gene TRBJ2-7; possible D gene TRBD2, 5 bases. With 3 bases removed from V and 2 bases from J, the gap between germline ends came to 14 bases. Germline V lookup: CDR1 SGHTA, CDR2 FQGTGA. The CDR3 loop spans 15 amino acids. CDR3 residues: CASSFPGGRTYEQYF. DNA for the CDR3: TGTGCCAGCAGCTTCCCAGGAGGCCGGACCTACGAGCAGTACTTC.

For the CDR3, the DNA is TGTGCCAGCAGCTTCGACAGGGAGAGTGGCTACACCTTC. It codes for CASSFDRESGYTF. The genes are TRBV7-2 and TRBJ1-2, with 7 positions matching TRBD1. Germline CDR1 is SGHTA and CDR2 is FQGNSA. The V gene end was trimmed by 3 bases and the J gene end by 7 bases; junction bases not matched to a gene: 5. The CDR3 runs 13 residues.

DNA of the CDR3: TGTGCCAGCAGCTCAGGGAGGGGCGGCAATGAGCAGTTCTTC. This codes for CASSSGRGGNEQFF. The rearrangement joins TRBV7-2 to TRBJ2-1, with 7 bases fitting TRBD2. In germline, CDR1 is SGHTA, CDR2 FQGNSA. Trimming at V came to 4 bases and at J to 6 bases, leaving 6 bases not matched to a gene. This CDR3 region has 14 residues.

J is TRBJ2-3 and V is TRBV5-6, with a tentative D call TRBD2 (6 bases). The CDR3 spans 14 residues. Germline V CDR1 and CDR2: SGHDT, YYEEEE. V dropped 6 bases and J dropped 2 bases, with 13 bases sitting between them. The CDR3 here is CASIRDSYTDTQYF. As DNA, the CDR3 is TGTGCCAGCATTCGGGACTCCTACACAGATACGCAGTATTTT.

CDR3 amino acids: CASSPGGQSSGNTIYF. CDR3 in DNA: TGTGCCAGCAGTCCCGGAGGGCAGTCATCTGGAAACACCATATATTTT. The V and J genes are TRBV28 and TRBJ1-3, with D hard to call. From germline, CDR1 is MDHEN and CDR2 SYDVKM. V lost 5 bases, J lost 1 base, and 15 bases lay in between. This CDR3 is built from 16 residues.

The rearrangement links TRBV7-3 to TRBJ2-2; D not certain. In germline, CDR1 is SGHTA, CDR2 FQGTGA. This CDR3 is built from 14 residues. V lost 1 base and J lost 6, with 9 bases in between. The DNA for the CDR3 is TGTGCCAGCAGCTTAAGAGCCGGGCCCGGGGAGCTGTTTTTT. Protein product: CASSLRAGPGELFF.

The J gene is TRBJ1-3, the V gene TRBV29-1, with 10 bases that match TRBD1. V shed 4 bases and J 0 bases; nucleotides not matched to a gene: 3. The CDR3 has 15 amino acids. Germline V lookup: CDR1 SQVTM, CDR2 ANQGSEA. CDR3 sequence reads: CSVGQGASSGNTIYF. DNA of the CDR3: TGCAGCGTTGGACAGGGGGCATCCTCTGGAAACACCATATATTTT.

The gene calls are TRBV4-3 and TRBJ2-3; the match to TRBD1 covers 7 bases. Germline V gene sequence: CDR1 LGHNA, CDR2 YSLEER. Unmatched junction bases numbered 3, after V lost 0 bases and J lost 0 bases. CDR3 size: 16 residues. CDR3 coding DNA: TGCGCCAGCAGCCAAGAGGCCAGGGGGAGCACAGATACGCAGTATTTT. Translating gives CASSQEARGSTDTQYF.

This sequence joins TRBV2 and TRBJ2-7; D not resolved. The ends were cut back, 4 bases at V and 6 bases at J, with 13 bases in the middle. Germline values: CDR1 SNHLY, CDR2 FYNNEI. This CDR3 has 13 amino acids. The CDR3 sequence: CASSVGVALEQYF. Written as DNA, the CDR3 is TGTGCCAGCAGTGTTGGAGTCGCCCTCGAGCAGTACTTC.

As DNA, the CDR3 is TGTGCCAGCAGAAATACGGGGTTCTCCTATAATTCACCCCTCCACTTT. Translating it yields CASRNTGFSYNSPLHF. The V gene is TRBV27, the J gene TRBJ1-6; no clear D gene. Trimming removed 6 bases at V and 0 bases at J, with 12 bases between. The CDR3 spans 16 residues. CDR1 is MNHEY and CDR2 is SMNVEV in the germline V gene (reference sequence).

The chain combines TRBV5-1 with TRBJ2-3, with D hard to call. Between the trimmed V and J ends, which lost 1 base and 0 bases, there was a span of 12 bases. Germline V gene lookup returns CDR1 SGHRS and CDR2 YFSETQ. The CDR3 has 16 residues. In nucleotides, the CDR3 is TGCGCCAGCAGCTTGAGGGTAGGAGCTAGCACAGATACGCAGTATTTT. Its protein is CASSLRVGASTDTQYF.

This clone was detected once. The chain joins TRBV5-1 to TRBJ1-1; maybe TRBD1 (5 bases). V was shortened by 3 bases and J by 1 base, with 16 bases between the two germline ends. The CDR3 spans 16 residues. Germline values: CDR1 SGHRS, CDR2 YFSETQ. The CDR3 is CASSSASTATNTEAFF. The CDR3 DNA sequence: TGCGCCAGCAGCTCCGCTTCGACAGCAACGAACACTGAAGCTTTCTTT.

The rearrangement joins TRBV5-1 to TRBJ2-5; perhaps TRBD1 as D (6 bases). Trimming shortened V by 7 bases and J by 4 bases, and 17 bases separated the two germline ends. The CDR3 has 14 residues. Germline V lookup: CDR1 SGHRS, CDR2 YFSETQ. For the CDR3, the DNA is TGCGCCAGCTCACCAGGACAGTTAGCAGAGACCCAGTACTTC. Residues: CASSPGQLAETQYF.

With respect to this clone: The junction differs from germline at one of its ends, possibly a read error. V usage is TRBV28 and J usage is TRBJ2-5; a weak D match, TRBD2 (6 bases). Germline V lookup: CDR1 MDHEN, CDR2 SYDVKM. The CDR3 spans 17 residues. CDR3 region: CASSPIRAGHPREAQYF. CDR3 nucleotide sequence: TGTGCCAGCAGTCCCATCAGGGCGGGGCACCCAAGAGAGGCCCAGTACTTC. Supplemented by reference TRBV28 and TRBJ2-5, the full variable domain reads DVKVTQSSRYLVKRTGEKVFLECVQDMDHENMFWYRQDPGLGLRLIYFSYDVKMKEKGDIPEGYSVSREKKERFSLILESASTNQTSMYLCASSPIRAGHPREAQYFGPGTRLLVL.

The chain combines TRBV7-3 with TRBJ1-1; D remains ambiguous. Germline CDR1 SGHTA, CDR2 FQGTGA. The CDR3 loop spans 14 amino acids. Trimming shortened V by 3 bases and J by 3 bases, and 11 bases separated the two germline ends. The CDR3 spells CASSFSHGYTEAFF. Here the CDR3 DNA reads TGTGCCAGCAGCTTCTCCCATGGCTACACTGAAGCTTTCTTT.

This chain connects TRBV2 to TRBJ1-4; no firm D call. Germline values: CDR1 SNHLY, CDR2 FYNNEI. The CDR3 length is 13 residues. V lost 7 bases and J 8 bases, leaving 14 bases between the germline ends. For the CDR3, the DNA is TGTGCCAGCATGTTTTTTGGAAACGAAAAACTGTTTTTT. It specifies CASMFFGNEKLFF.

In this sample, this clone turned up once. The chain uses TRBV6-1 and TRBJ2-7; TRBD1 matches 8 bases. The CDR3 is 13 residues long. Unmatched junction bases numbered 3, after V lost 2 bases and J lost 6 bases. Germline V lookup: CDR1 MNHNS, CDR2 SASEGT. CDR3 sequence reads: CASSETQGAEQYF. The CDR3 bases are TGTGCCAGCAGTGAAACCCAGGGGGCCGAGCAGTACTTC.

The chain combines TRBV7-3 with TRBJ2-1; TRBD2 matches at 8 bases. This CDR3 spans 15 amino acids. The germline V gene encodes CDR1 SGHTA and CDR2 FQGTGA. Trimming took 2 bases from V and 5 from J; bases not matched to a gene: 5. The CDR3 region has the DNA TGTGCCAGCAGCTTACGTAGCGGGGCGAACAATGAGCAGTTCTTC. Amino acid sequence: CASSLRSGANNEQFF.

This clone was counted a single time. This chain uses TRBV19 with TRBJ2-1, with 9 bases matching TRBD1. The germline CDR1 and CDR2 sequences are LNHDA and SQIVND (reference sequence). The CDR3 extends over 12 amino acids. V lost 5 bases to trimming and J lost 15 bases; unmatched junction nucleotides: 8. The CDR3 region is CASSPGQGSMFF. The CDR3 DNA is TGTGCCAGTAGTCCCGGACAGGGGAGTATGTTCTTC.